This T cell receptor (beta chain) comes out of a study of shared clonotypes between healthy human individuals. Study-level results: Researchers sampled blood only, noting tissue repertoires likely differ.

This clone was seen once. The antigen remains undetermined. Losses at the gene ends were 7 bases for V and 5 bases for J; bases not matched to a gene: 13. The germline gives CDR1 LNHDA, CDR2 SQIVND (reference sequence). The length of the CDR3 is 15 residues. Using immunoSEQ multiplex PCR, the repertoire was profiled, and TCRdb retains in-frame clones only, with some absent. This sample has about 980,000 clones, with roughly 72% found just once. The chain uses TRBV19 and TRBJ1-2, with 7 positions matching TRBD1. The sample taken for sequencing was memory CD4+ T cells sorted from blood. The subset: CD45RA-negative fraction. This sequence was found in a man between 18 and 35 years old in good health. The CDR3 nucleotides read TGTGCCAGTAATGAACAGGGGACTAAGAATTATGGCTACACCTTC. It is translated as CASNEQGTKNYGYTF.